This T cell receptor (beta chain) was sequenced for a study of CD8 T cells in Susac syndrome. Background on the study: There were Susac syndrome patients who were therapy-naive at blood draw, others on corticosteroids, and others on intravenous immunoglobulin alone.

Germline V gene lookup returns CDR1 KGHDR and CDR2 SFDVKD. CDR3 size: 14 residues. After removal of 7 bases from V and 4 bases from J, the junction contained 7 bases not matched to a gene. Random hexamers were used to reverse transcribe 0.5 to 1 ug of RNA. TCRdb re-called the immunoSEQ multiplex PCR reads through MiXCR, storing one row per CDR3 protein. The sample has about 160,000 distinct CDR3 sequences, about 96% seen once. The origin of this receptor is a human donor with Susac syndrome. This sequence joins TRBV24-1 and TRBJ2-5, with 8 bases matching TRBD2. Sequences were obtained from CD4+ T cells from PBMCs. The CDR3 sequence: CATSGRGFGETQYF. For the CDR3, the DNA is TGTGCCACCAGCGGGAGGGGATTCGGAGAGACCCAGTACTTC.